Shown below are 27 T cell receptor beta chains from a single sample sequenced in a study of regulatory T cells in long-lasting Graves disease (dated by TCRdb to 2020 to 2022). The library was built by means of multiplex PCR. The run used an Illumina HiSeq 4000. CDR3 regions were amplified by Arm-PCR with iRepertoire HTBI primers to construct TCR beta libraries. Using fastp at Q25 and MiXCR, TCRdb reprocessed the public reads and kept productive beta chains. Entries that share a CDR3 protein sequence are merged under the most common genes and DNA. The sample table holds some 430,000 distinct CDR3 sequences, of which 20% to 25% were seen once. Less than 9% of the sample lies in the top ten. This sample's time point label indicates: persistent/refractory GD, antithyroid drugs over 5 years with positive TRAb. For both TCR sequencing and RNA sequencing, RNA was extracted from PBMCs in TRIzol. The sequenced sample was peripheral blood mononuclear cells (PBMCs), obtained when the disease was refractory, from a patient treated with antithyroid drugs. All receptors derive from a female donor with Graves disease.

This clonotype was picked up a small number of times. The V call is TRBV29-1, the J call TRBJ1-1; 9 nucleotides match TRBD1. This CDR3 is 14 amino acids long. V shed 3 bases and J 5 bases; nucleotides not matched to a gene: 7. From germline, CDR1 is SQVTM and CDR2 ANQGSEA. CDR3 in amino acids: CSVEEQGALTEAFF. The CDR3 DNA follows: TGCAGCGTTGAGGAACAGGGGGCACTGACTGAAGCTTTCTTT.

This clonotype has only a few counts. J is TRBJ1-2 and V is TRBV15; 8 positions agree with TRBD1. In germline, CDR1 is LNHNV, CDR2 YYDKDF (reference sequence). The CDR3 length is 14 residues. The V gene end was trimmed by 3 bases and the J gene end by 2 bases; junction bases not matched to a gene: 2. The CDR3 coding sequence is TGTGCCACCAGCAGGGACAGGGTCAACTATGGCTACACCTTC. It yields the protein CATSRDRVNYGYTF.

Ten or more counts support this clonotype. J is TRBJ2-7 and V is TRBV12-3 or TRBV12-4; D is possibly TRBD1 (6 bases). V was pared by 8 bases and J by 6 bases, with 14 bases between. This CDR3 region has 12 residues. CDR3 DNA: TGTGCCAGCGGGGGCCAGAAGTTCGAGCAGTACTTC. The encoded protein is CASGGQKFEQYF.

Regarding this clonotype: This is likely a read error, given that the CDR3 carries no conserved phenylalanine or tryptophan at its end. The chain uses TRBV12-3 or TRBV12-4 and TRBJ1-2, with D unresolved. The CDR3 spans 14 residues. Trimming took 3 bases from V and 1 from J, leaving 9 bases between them. CDR3 region: CASSFRVSNYGYTL. CDR3 nucleotide sequence: TGTGCCAGCAGTTTCCGGGTCAGTAACTATGGCTACACCCTC.

This clonotype turned up a few times. The V call is TRBV3-1, the J call TRBJ1-6; possible D gene TRBD1, 5 bases. Trimming stripped 1 base from V and 0 bases from J, with 10 bases between. The CDR3 loop spans 17 amino acids. Germline assignment: CDR1 LGHDT and CDR2 YNNKEL (reference sequence). The CDR3 DNA reads as TGTGCCAGCAGCCAAGGATGGGGGAGCTCCTATAATTCACCCCTCCACTTT. Its protein is CASSQGWGSSYNSPLHF.

This clonotype appeared a few times. The chain carries TRBV28 and TRBJ2-1; D is unresolved. CDR1 and CDR2 (germline): MDHEN, SYDVKM. V was cut by 6 bases and J by 8 bases, with 11 bases left in between. The CDR3 length is 12 residues. The CDR3 DNA follows: TGTGCCAGCAGAGAGTCGTTCGATGAGCAGTTCTTC. This codes for CASRESFDEQFF.

This clonotype was seen at least ten times. The rearrangement uses TRBV7-2 and TRBJ1-5, with unresolved D. CDR3 length: 16 residues. Looked up from germline, CDR1 is SGHTA and CDR2 is FQGNSA. Deletions cut 0 bases from V and 7 bases from J, with 16 bases between. This chain's CDR3 is CASSLAGSQAEQPQHF. In nucleotides, the CDR3 is TGTGCCAGCAGCTTAGCGGGATCTCAGGCTGAGCAGCCCCAGCATTTT.

This clonotype was counted ten times or more. The V call is TRBV7-6, the J call TRBJ1-5, with D unresolved. Germline V gene sequence: CDR1 SGHVS, CDR2 FNYEAQ. Trimming shortened V by 6 bases and J by 5 bases, and 11 bases separated the two germline ends. This CDR3 contains 13 residues. DNA of the CDR3: TGTGCCAGCAGTCCCAGCGGGGATCAGCCCCAGCATTTT. Residues: CASSPSGDQPQHF.

The table lists this clonotype with many counts. This chain uses TRBV11-2 with TRBJ1-2; D is possibly TRBD1 (5 bases). Looked up from germline, CDR1 is SGHAT and CDR2 is FQNNGV. V lost 4 bases to trimming and J lost 3 bases, with 15 bases between them. The CDR3 runs 15 residues. The CDR3 protein is CASSSSGATHYGYTF. The DNA for the CDR3 is TGTGCCAGCAGCTCATCCGGGGCAACCCACTATGGCTACACCTTC.

This clonotype was recorded at least ten times. This sequence joins TRBV12-3 or TRBV12-4 and TRBJ2-5; D possibly uses TRBD1 or TRBD2 (5 bases each). This CDR3 contains 15 residues. V was trimmed by 4 bases and J by 5 bases, leaving 17 bases between them. CDR3 region: CASSSFGTAGETQYF. For the CDR3, the DNA is TGTGCCAGCAGTTCCTTCGGGACGGCTGGGGAGACCCAGTACTTC.

This clonotype was observed at least ten times. The J gene is TRBJ1-4, the V gene TRBV6-1; no definite D call. The CDR3 spans 13 residues. Germline V gene data show CDR1 as MNHNS and CDR2 as SASEGT. The V end was cut by 10 bases, the J end by 0 bases, with 9 bases between. CDR3 in amino acids: CATSVATNEKLFF. CDR3 nucleotides: TGTGCCACCTCGGTTGCAACTAATGAAAAACTGTTTTTT.

The chain combines TRBV28 with TRBJ1-2, with 7 positions matching TRBD1. Germline V gene lookup returns CDR1 MDHEN and CDR2 SYDVKM. CDR3 length: 15 amino acids. Losses at the gene ends were 10 bases for V and 0 bases for J; bases not matched to a gene: 11. The CDR3 protein is CATAQGGKPNYGYTF. CDR3 sequence (DNA): TGTGCCACCGCCCAGGGGGGAAAGCCTAACTATGGCTACACCTTC.

This clonotype has a count of ten or more. The chain joins TRBV28 to TRBJ1-2, with TRBD1 matching over 8 bases. Germline loops: CDR1 MDHEN, CDR2 SYDVKM. This CDR3 has 15 residues. With V trimmed by 6 bases and J by 8 bases, 14 bases remained unmatched. CDR3 sequence reads: CASRGGDRSNRGYTF. CDR3 bases: TGTGCCAGCAGGGGAGGGGACAGGAGTAATCGGGGCTACACCTTC.

At least ten counts were recorded for this clonotype. This rearrangement joins TRBV10-3 to TRBJ2-6, with no clear D. Germline V gene data show CDR1 as ENHRY and CDR2 as SYGVKD. The ends were cut back, 2 bases at V and 6 bases at J, with 8 bases in the middle. CDR3 size: 14 residues. CDR3 DNA: TGTGCCATCAGTGAGCTCCTTGAGGCCAACGTCCTGACTTTC. It encodes CAISELLEANVLTF.

This clonotype was seen many times. V and J are TRBV29-1 and TRBJ2-5; tentatively, D is TRBD1 (5 bases). V gave up 2 bases and J gave up 4 bases, with 5 bases separating them. The CDR3 length is 11 residues. Germline V CDR1 and CDR2: SQVTM, ANQGSEA. The CDR3 protein is CSVERGETQYF. The DNA of the CDR3 is TGCAGCGTTGAAAGGGGAGAGACCCAGTACTTC.

The V call is TRBV29-1, the J call TRBJ2-7, with D possibly being TRBD1 (5 bases). Deletions cut 7 bases from V and 4 bases from J, with 20 bases between. The germline V gene has CDR1 SQVTM and CDR2 ANQGSEA. The CDR3 length is 14 residues. CDR3 nucleotides: TGCAGCGCAGGGAACAGCATTTTAGGATACGAGCAGTACTTC. As protein: CSAGNSILGYEQYF.

This clonotype was counted ten times or more. The chain recombines TRBV27 with TRBJ2-7; TRBD2 might be the D (6 bases). CDR1 MNHEY and CDR2 SMNVEV come from the germline V gene (reference sequence). The CDR3 has 13 amino acids. V shed 6 bases and J shed 4 bases, with 13 bases lying between them. The CDR3 loop is CASSPPGGYEQYF. The CDR3 DNA follows: TGTGCCAGCAGCCCCCCCGGGGGTTACGAGCAGTACTTC.

The table lists this clonotype with many counts. This chain links TRBV27 with TRBJ1-1, with D possibly being TRBD1 (5 bases). Trimming stripped 7 bases from V and 1 base from J, with 13 bases between. The CDR3 is made up of 14 amino acids. Germline CDR1 reads MNHEY; CDR2 reads SMNVEV (reference sequence). The CDR3 DNA follows: TGTGCCAGCACCCGGGACGGAAAGAACACTGAAGCTTTCTTT. It is translated as CASTRDGKNTEAFF.

This clonotype was counted many times. The V call is TRBV25-1, the J call TRBJ1-6; D is unclear. Germline V CDR1 and CDR2: MGHDK, SYGVNS. CDR3 length: 14 residues. The V end was cut by 4 bases, the J end by 7 bases, with 11 bases between. CDR3 sequence reads: CASSAQARNSPLHF. The CDR3 region has the DNA TGTGCCAGCAGTGCGCAGGCGAGGAATTCACCCCTCCACTTT.

This clonotype showed up many times. The chain joins TRBV6-1 to TRBJ1-5; D is ambiguous. Trimming took 7 bases from V and 7 from J, leaving 20 bases between them. CDR3 length: 15 amino acids. In germline, CDR1 is MNHNS, CDR2 SASEGT. The CDR3 nucleotides read TGTGCCAGCAACACATCGACCGCTCCATGGCAGCCCCAGCATTTT. Translated: CASNTSTAPWQPQHF.

This clonotype has more than one count but fewer than ten. The chain is built from TRBV28 and TRBJ2-7, with a tentative D call TRBD2 (6 bases). The CDR3 contains 15 residues. V gave up 3 bases and J gave up 7 bases, with 19 bases separating them. Germline CDR1 MDHEN, CDR2 SYDVKM. The CDR3 DNA sequence: TGTGCCAGCAGTTTTCCTCCGGGACTGGCTGAGGAGCAGTACTTC. Translating it yields CASSFPPGLAEEQYF.

The chain uses TRBV12-3 or TRBV12-4 and TRBJ2-7; TRBD2 matches 13 bases. The CDR3 consists of 16 residues. The V segment lost 6 bases and the J segment 8 bases; nucleotides outside the gene matches: 13. As DNA, the CDR3 is TGTGCCAGCAGCGCTCCCGGGACTAGCGGGAAGGGGCAGCAGTACTTC. Translated, it gives CASSAPGTSGKGQQYF.

J is TRBJ1-4 and V is TRBV19; 7 bases line up with TRBD1. From germline, CDR1 is LNHDA and CDR2 SQIVND (reference sequence). This CDR3 region has 15 residues. The trim removed 5 bases at V and 8 bases at J, leaving 11 bases unmatched. CDR3 DNA: TGTGCCAGTAGTGCACGACAGGGTAAAGGAGAAAAACTGTTTTTT. As protein: CASSARQGKGEKLFF.

The chain joins TRBV7-2 to TRBJ1-2; TRBD1 is a possible D gene (6 bases). Trimming cost V 1 base and J 8 bases, with 14 bases left between them. Germline CDR1 reads SGHTA; CDR2 reads FQGNSA. The length of the CDR3 is 14 residues. CDR3 bases: TGTGCCAGCAGCTTAGACAGGGCGGGTGGGGGCTACACCTTC. This translates into CASSLDRAGGGYTF.

The chain combines TRBV6-2 or TRBV6-3 with TRBJ1-6; D remains unclear. CDR1 is MNHEY, CDR2 SVGEGT, per germline. V lost 7 bases, J lost 4 bases, and 17 bases lay in between. This CDR3 is built from 16 residues. CDR3 nucleotides: TGTGCCAGCATCCCGGCCGGGGAATTTTATAATTCACCCCTCCACTTT. This codes for CASIPAGEFYNSPLHF.

This chain links TRBV7-2 with TRBJ2-5, with unresolved D. The CDR3 loop spans 12 amino acids. The germline V and J ends were trimmed by 5 bases and 5 bases, with 9 bases remaining between them. Germline-derived CDR1 and CDR2 are SGHTA and FQGNSA. CDR3 protein: CASSTKIETQYF. The CDR3 DNA follows: TGTGCCAGCAGCACGAAGATTGAGACCCAGTACTTC.

The rearrangement joins TRBV19 to TRBJ2-5; 9 nucleotides agree with TRBD2. This CDR3 has 14 residues. Germline loops: CDR1 LNHDA, CDR2 SQIVND (reference sequence). With V trimmed by 5 bases and J by 3 bases, 4 bases remained unmatched. The CDR3 here is CASSSRTSEETQYF. The CDR3 bases are TGTGCCAGTAGTTCACGGACTAGCGAAGAGACCCAGTACTTC. Looking up the rest from reference TRBV19 and TRBJ2-5 gives the full variable domain: DGGITQSPKYLFRKEGQNVTLSCEQNLNHDAMYWYRQDPGQGLRLIYYSQIVNDFQKGDIAEGYSVSREKKESFPLTVTSAQKNPTAFYLCASSSRTSEETQYFGPGTRLLVL.